Presented here are 27 T cell receptor beta chains from one specimen sequenced in a study of cytomegalovirus exposure and HLA in healthy donors (dated 2017 in TCRdb). Receptors were amplified or captured by the immunoSEQ multiplex PCR assay. For the multiplex PCR, a mixture combining 60 forward primers for TCR Vbeta segments and 13 reverse primers for TCR Jbeta segments was used. Sourced from immuneACCESS, this table was stored by TCRdb with only in-frame sequences that have V and J called. A share of the clones is absent; for the studies checked, an unresolved V gene accounts for under half, and the remainder has no known explanation. Across this sample there are roughly 90,000 clones, with more than 75% seen only once. Approximately 2% of the sample rests with the top ten. The sequencing sample was made of PBMCs. The receptors derive from a man aged 18 to 30 in good health and CMV-seronegative.

J is TRBJ1-1 and V is TRBV7-2; D ambiguous. Per the germline V gene, CDR1 is SGHTA and CDR2 is FQGNSA. V dropped 3 bases and J dropped 8 bases, with 10 bases sitting between them. The CDR3 has 12 amino acids. The CDR3 here is CASSLAGREAFF. CDR3 coding DNA: TGTGCCAGCAGCTTGGCAGGTAGGGAAGCTTTCTTT.

The V call is TRBV7-9, the J call TRBJ2-1; 10 nucleotides line up with TRBD1. The V gene's germline CDR1 is SEHNR and CDR2 FQNEAQ (reference sequence). V shed 5 bases, J shed 9 bases, and the junction held 7 bases outside the gene matches. This CDR3 comprises 14 residues. The chain's CDR3 is CASSRQGAEVEQFF. The CDR3 DNA follows: TGTGCCAGCAGCCGACAGGGGGCTGAGGTTGAGCAGTTCTTC.

This chain uses TRBV29-1 with TRBJ2-2; 10 bases align to TRBD1. J lost 7 bases, V lost 7 bases, and 15 bases had no gene match. This CDR3 is built from 16 residues. The V gene's germline CDR1 is SQVTM and CDR2 ANQGSEA. The CDR3 region is CSARDRGDLSGGELFF. The CDR3 bases are TGCAGCGCTCGGGACAGGGGTGATCTGAGTGGCGGGGAGCTGTTTTTT.

The J gene is TRBJ2-7, the V gene TRBV27; possibly TRBD2 for D (6 bases). Germline V lookup: CDR1 MNHEY, CDR2 SMNVEV (reference sequence). The CDR3 runs 15 residues. Trimming pared 5 bases from V and 2 bases from J, leaving 16 bases between. The DNA for the CDR3 is TGTGCCAGCAGTCCCCGAATCTGGGGGGCCTACGAGCAGTACTTC. This encodes CASSPRIWGAYEQYF.

The chain joins TRBV28 to TRBJ2-7, with a possible D match to TRBD1 (6 bases). V was cut by 3 bases and J by 0 bases, with 12 bases left in between. From germline, CDR1 is MDHEN and CDR2 SYDVKM. This CDR3 has 15 amino acids. The CDR3 coding sequence is TGTGCCAGCAGTTTCAGGGGACCATCCTCCTACGAGCAGTACTTC. Its translation is CASSFRGPSSYEQYF.

The rearrangement joins TRBV28 to TRBJ2-7; a possible D gene is TRBD1 (6 bases). Germline V CDR1 and CDR2: MDHEN, SYDVKM. The CDR3 is 13 residues long. The V and J ends lost 7 bases and 1 base respectively, with 11 bases between them. Written as DNA, the CDR3 is TGTGCCAGCACATTGGACAGTTCCTACGAGCAGTACTTC. Amino acids: CASTLDSSYEQYF.

This chain connects TRBV9 to TRBJ2-1; TRBD1 matches at 8 bases. The CDR3 length is 15 residues. Germline lookup yields CDR1 SGDLS and CDR2 YYNGEE. J gave up 6 bases and V 0 bases, and 5 bases lay outside the gene matches. The CDR3 loop is CASSVATGGINEQFF. CDR3 coding DNA: TGTGCCAGCAGCGTAGCAACAGGGGGGATCAATGAGCAGTTCTTC.

This clone was counted a single time. The J gene is TRBJ2-3, the V gene TRBV19, with 9 bases matching TRBD2. CDR1 and CDR2 (germline): LNHDA, SQIVND (reference sequence). This CDR3 is 16 amino acids long. Losses at the gene ends were 2 bases for V and 8 bases for J; bases not matched to a gene: 11. CDR3 sequence reads: CASSIYGGGGAGTQYF. The DNA of the CDR3 is TGTGCCAGTAGTATATACGGCGGCGGGGGGGCTGGTACGCAGTATTTT. The whole variable domain, filled in from reference TRBV19 and TRBJ2-3, reads DGGITQSPKYLFRKEGQNVTLSCEQNLNHDAMYWYRQDPGQGLRLIYYSQIVNDFQKGDIAEGYSVSREKKESFPLTVTSAQKNPTAFYLCASSIYGGGGAGTQYFGPGTRLTVL.

J is TRBJ1-2 and V is TRBV4-1, with D maybe TRBD1 (6 bases). With 6 bases removed from V and 0 bases from J, the gap between germline ends came to 14 bases. From germline, CDR1 is MGHRA and CDR2 YSYEKL. The CDR3 has 15 amino acids. The CDR3 DNA is TGCGCCAGCAGGGACAGCCCCGTCACTAACTATGGCTACACCTTC. This sequence encodes CASRDSPVTNYGYTF.

A few counts support this clone. This chain joins TRBV11-2 and TRBJ2-7; unclear D gene. This CDR3 contains 12 residues. Deletions cut 4 bases from V and 0 bases from J, with 4 bases between. Germline CDR1 SGHAT, CDR2 FQNNGV. The CDR3 spells CASSSLSYEQYF. The CDR3 nucleotides read TGTGCCAGCAGCTCCCTCTCCTACGAGCAGTACTTC.

DNA of the CDR3: TGTGCCTGGAGTCTCGAGATCTACGAGCAGTACTTC. This gives the protein CAWSLEIYEQYF. This chain connects TRBV30 to TRBJ2-7; D call uncertain. The CDR3 length is 12 residues. From germline, CDR1 is GTSNPN and CDR2 SVGIG (reference sequence). Trimming stripped 2 bases from V and 3 bases from J, with 8 bases between. The full variable domain, completed using reference TRBV30 and TRBJ2-7, is SQTIHQWPATLVQPVGSPLSLECTVEGTSNPNLYWYRQAAGRGLQLLFYSVGIGQISSEVPQNLSASRPQDRQFILSSKKLLLSDSGFYLCAWSLEIYEQYFGPGTRLTVT.

This rearrangement joins TRBV27 to TRBJ2-3; 14 positions agree with TRBD2. The CDR3 has 19 amino acids. V trimming: 0 bases; J trimming: 1 base; junction bases outside the gene matches: 6. Germline assignment: CDR1 MNHEY and CDR2 SMNVEV (reference sequence). The CDR3 nucleotides read TGTGCCAGCAGTTTATCGACTAGCGGGGGGGCCGGAGGCACAGATACGCAGTATTTT. It encodes CASSLSTSGGAGGTDTQYF.

The chain couples TRBV5-8 to TRBJ2-7, with D maybe TRBD2 (7 bases). Germline V CDR1 and CDR2: SGHTS, YDEGEE. Trimming removed 4 bases from V and 6 bases from J, with 14 bases in between. The CDR3 extends over 13 amino acids. The CDR3 spells CASSGRGGGEQYF. The CDR3 region has the DNA TGTGCCAGCAGCGGAAGGGGAGGGGGCGAGCAGTACTTC.

This chain joins TRBV9 and TRBJ2-7, with 7 bases that match TRBD1. Germline V gene lookup returns CDR1 SGDLS and CDR2 YYNGEE. This CDR3 region has 15 residues. V shed 3 bases, J shed 2 bases, and the junction held 8 bases outside the gene matches. CDR3: CASSGQGTAAYEQYF. The CDR3 nucleotides read TGTGCCAGCAGCGGCCAAGGGACAGCAGCCTACGAGCAGTACTTC.

The chain couples TRBV10-3 to TRBJ2-5; a possible D gene is TRBD1 (6 bases). Judging by the DNA end, TRBJ2-7 fits better; the J call may be wrong. Germline V lookup: CDR1 ENHRY, CDR2 SYGVKD. The CDR3 loop spans 14 amino acids. DNA of the CDR3: TGTGCCATCAGAGGGACACCAACCCACTACGAGCAGTACTTC. This gives the protein CAIRGTPTHYEQYF.

The rearrangement joins TRBV5-1 to TRBJ2-2; the match to TRBD2 covers 10 bases. The CDR3 contains 16 residues. The germline CDR1 and CDR2 sequences are SGHRS and YFSETQ. Trimming removed 0 bases from V and 9 bases from J; junction bases left unmatched: 8. This chain's CDR3 is CASSLDGTSVGRELFF. CDR3 nucleotides: TGCGCCAGCAGCTTGGACGGGACTAGCGTGGGGAGGGAGCTGTTTTTT.

The J gene is TRBJ2-2, the V gene TRBV6-5, with TRBD2 identical over 10 bases. The junction had 2 bases not matched to a gene; V was cut back by 0 bases and J by 4 bases. The CDR3 sequence is 16 residues long. CDR1 and CDR2 (germline): MNHEY, SVGAGI. CDR3: CASSYSSGGATGELFF. The DNA of the CDR3 is TGTGCCAGCAGTTACTCGAGCGGGGGGGCCACCGGGGAGCTGTTTTTT.

The rearrangement uses TRBV10-2 and TRBJ2-5; TRBD2 matches at 11 bases. From germline, CDR1 is WSHSY and CDR2 SAAADI. After removal of 4 bases from V and 2 bases from J, the junction contained 9 bases not matched to a gene. The CDR3 extends over 17 amino acids. CDR3 residues: CASSVGASGGQQETQYF. Here the CDR3 DNA reads TGCGCCAGCAGTGTCGGTGCTAGCGGGGGGCAACAAGAGACCCAGTACTTC.

The J gene is TRBJ1-3, the V gene TRBV6-1, with D maybe TRBD1 (5 bases). Trimming stripped 2 bases from V and 3 bases from J, with 11 bases between. The CDR3 extends over 15 amino acids. The germline V gene encodes CDR1 MNHNS and CDR2 SASEGT. The CDR3 region has the DNA TGTGCCAGCAGTGAACTCGGGGGAGGTGGAAACACCATATATTTT. Amino acid sequence: CASSELGGGGNTIYF.

The rearrangement uses TRBV18 and TRBJ2-3; possible D gene TRBD2, 6 bases. V lost 3 bases, J lost 2 bases, and 12 bases lay in between. This CDR3 has 15 residues. Looked up from germline, CDR1 is KGHSH and CDR2 is LQKENI. CDR3 nucleotides: TGTGCCAGCTCACCTCCGGGACTCTCCACAGATACGCAGTATTTT. Encoded protein: CASSPPGLSTDTQYF.

The chain has TRBV5-4 and TRBJ1-1, with a weak D call TRBD1 (5 bases). The CDR3 sequence is 15 residues long. The germline V and J ends were trimmed by 4 bases and 0 bases, with 13 bases remaining between them. CDR1 and CDR2 from the germline V gene are SGHNT and YYREEE (reference sequence). The CDR3 loop reads CASSRNRLMNTEAFF. The DNA of the CDR3 is TGTGCCAGCAGCCGGAACAGGCTAATGAACACTGAAGCTTTCTTT.

J is TRBJ2-2 and V is TRBV6-5; TRBD1 matches at 7 bases. CDR1 and CDR2 from the germline V gene are MNHEY and SVGAGI. Unmatched junction bases numbered 6, after V lost 8 bases and J lost 3 bases. CDR3 length: 14 residues. The CDR3 DNA is TGTGCCAGCGGGGACAGCTGGGACACCGGGGAGCTGTTTTTT. Translation: CASGDSWDTGELFF.

V gene TRBV6-5 combines with J gene TRBJ1-1, with D possibly being TRBD1 (5 bases). The CDR3 totals 13 residues. With 7 bases removed from V and 0 bases from J, the gap between germline ends came to 9 bases. Germline CDR1 MNHEY, CDR2 SVGAGI. The CDR3 bases are TGTGCCAGCACCGACAGCATGAACACTGAAGCTTTCTTT. It translates to CASTDSMNTEAFF.

The gene calls are TRBV5-1 and TRBJ2-3, with 12 bases matching TRBD2. The germline V gene has CDR1 SGHRS and CDR2 YFSETQ. After removal of 1 base from V and 8 bases from J, the junction contained 5 bases not matched to a gene. There are 15 residues in the CDR3. CDR3 region: CASSLPSGGVGTQYF. As DNA, the CDR3 is TGCGCCAGCAGCTTGCCTAGCGGGGGGGTAGGTACGCAGTATTTT.

For the CDR3, the DNA is TGTGCCAGCAGCTCCGTTGGCGGGGGGAAACAAGAGACCCAGTACTTC. Its protein product is CASSSVGGGKQETQYF. The V gene is TRBV13, the J gene TRBJ2-5, with 8 bases that match TRBD2. CDR3 length equals 16 residues. The germline CDR1 and CDR2 sequences are PRHDT and FYEKMQ (reference sequence). The trim removed 4 bases at V and 2 bases at J, leaving 9 bases unmatched. Combining the CDR3 with reference TRBV13 and TRBJ2-5 gives the whole variable domain AAGVIQSPRHLIKEKRETATLKCYPIPRHDTVYWYQQGPGQDPQFLISFYEKMQSDKGSIPDRFSAQQFSDYHSELNMSSLELGDSALYFCASSSVGGGKQETQYFGPGTRLLVL.

This chain connects TRBV7-2 to TRBJ2-3, with D possibly being TRBD1 (5 bases). V lost 2 bases, J lost 0 bases, and 15 bases lay in between. The CDR3 length is 17 residues. CDR1 is SGHTA, CDR2 FQGNSA, per germline. For the CDR3, the DNA is TGTGCCAGCAGCTTACAGGGTCCGGGTATTAGCACAGATACGCAGTATTTT. Translation: CASSLQGPGISTDTQYF.

The chain joins TRBV6-1 to TRBJ1-5; TRBD1 agrees at 7 bases. Germline loops: CDR1 MNHNS, CDR2 SASEGT. This CDR3 contains 15 residues. The junction had 9 bases not matched to a gene; V was cut back by 4 bases and J by 6 bases. This CDR3 reads CASSVGRSGGQPQHF. CDR3 nucleotide sequence: TGTGCCAGCAGTGTTGGGCGCTCAGGGGGTCAGCCCCAGCATTTT.